The 17 T cell receptor beta chains given below trace back to one sample, sequenced in a study of tumor-infiltrating lymphocytes in primary liver carcinoma. Each 20-30 mg portion of unsorted bulk tissue served as the source for co-extraction of RNA and DNA. The researchers produced TCR beta cDNA from about 510 ng total RNA with a constant-region primer. Libraries of TCR beta came from three nested multiplex PCR rounds with slightly modified ARM-PCR. PCR rounds one and two used TRBV1-TRBV30 forward primers with a C-beta reverse primer for 10 cycles each. TCRdb ran MiXCR on the multiplex PCR reads and lists one entry per CDR3 protein. The sample holds tens of thousands of distinct CDR3 sequences, more than 60% seen once. The sample consisted of tumor-adjacent normal liver tissue. The receptors stem from a woman aged 30 to 39 with primary liver carcinoma and hepatitis B virus infection.

As concerns this clonotype: This may arise from a read error, as a much more abundant clone is one base away. The rearrangement uses TRBV2 and TRBJ2-2; 9 nucleotides align to TRBD1. From germline, CDR1 is SNHLY and CDR2 FYNNEI. The CDR3 spans 13 residues. The V segment lost 8 bases and the J segment 7 bases; nucleotides outside the gene matches: 5. The CDR3 DNA reads as TGTGCCAGCCGACAGGGGGGGGTCGGGGAGCTGTTTTTT. Its translation: CASRQGGVGELFF.

V usage is TRBV14 and J usage is TRBJ2-7; possibly TRBD2 for D (6 bases). Trimming left V 2 bases short and J 6 bases short, with 17 bases between. Per the germline V gene, CDR1 is SGHDN and CDR2 is FVKESK. This CDR3 is built from 15 residues. Here the CDR3 DNA reads TGTGCCAGCAGCCAAAGACCTTCCGGGACTTCCGAGCAGTACTTC. This encodes CASSQRPSGTSEQYF.

To note about this clonotype: Being one base from a much bigger clone, this may be a read error. The chain joins TRBV7-9 to TRBJ2-3; 8 nucleotides agree with TRBD1. This CDR3 region has 17 residues. Germline CDR1 is SEHNR and CDR2 is FQNEAQ (reference sequence). DNA of the CDR3: TGTGCCAGCTGCTTACGCGCCGGGACAGGTTCCACAGATACGCAGTATTTT. This sequence encodes CASCLRAGTGSTDTQYF.

This clonotype was picked up one time. The chain is built from TRBV7-9 and TRBJ2-2; TRBD2 matches at 10 bases. The CDR3 has 19 residues. V dropped 5 bases and J dropped 7; count of bases not matched to a gene: 19. CDR1 SEHNR and CDR2 FQNEAQ come from the germline V gene (reference sequence). The CDR3 DNA follows: TGTGCCAGCAGCAAGAAAGGACTAGCGGTCCGAAGTGACGTCGGGGAGCTGTTTTTT. Amino acids: CASSKKGLAVRSDVGELFF.

Concerning this clonotype itself: An end of the junction does not agree with germline; a read error may underlie this. This chain links TRBV6-2 or TRBV6-3 with TRBJ2-1; D unclear. The CDR3 runs 12 residues. Germline lookup yields CDR1 MNHEY and CDR2 SVGEGT. The CDR3 here is CGSSWVANEQFF. The CDR3 bases are TGCGGCAGCAGCTGGGTTGCCAATGAGCAGTTCTTC.

About this clonotype: One end of the junction fails to match germline, which may point to a read error. V is TRBV11-2 and J is TRBJ2-1, with D possibly being TRBD2 (5 bases). Germline values: CDR1 SGHAT, CDR2 FQNNGV. This CDR3 comprises 16 residues. CDR3 residues: CPSSLGVGSSCIEQFF. In DNA, the CDR3 is TGTCCCAGCAGCTTAGGCGTAGGGAGCTCCTGCATTGAGCAGTTCTTC.

Only a few counts were recorded for this clonotype. V gene TRBV11-2 combines with J gene TRBJ2-3; D gene unclear. In germline, CDR1 is SGHAT, CDR2 FQNNGV. The CDR3 has 15 residues. Trimming stripped 4 bases from V and 0 bases from J, with 11 bases between. CDR3 DNA: TGTGCCAGCAGCTCGCAATTAGATAGCACAGATACGCAGTATTTT. As protein: CASSSQLDSTDTQYF. The full variable domain, in which reference TRBV11-2 and TRBJ2-3 provide the parts outside the CDR3, is EAGVAQSPRYKIIEKRQSVAFWCNPISGHATLYWYQQILGQGPKLLIQFQNNGVVDDSQLPKDRFSAERLKGVDSTLKIQPAKLEDSAVYLCASSSQLDSTDTQYFGPGTRLTVL.

As to this clonotype: Germline and junction disagree at one end, which may indicate a read error. The chain couples TRBV11-2 to TRBJ2-7, with TRBD1 as a possible D gene (5 bases). Germline CDR1 SGHAT, CDR2 FQNNGV. The CDR3 is made up of 15 amino acids. The CDR3 here is CASTLDRARTYEQCF. For the CDR3, the DNA is TGTGCCAGCACCTTAGATCGTGCCAGGACATACGAGCAGTGCTTT.

A note on this clonotype: This likely comes from a read error, as the CDR3 has no conserved phenylalanine or tryptophan at its end. The rearrangement links TRBV6-2 or TRBV6-3 to TRBJ2-1; D remains unclear. This CDR3 is 11 amino acids long. Germline assignment: CDR1 MNHEY and CDR2 SVGEGT. CDR3 sequence (DNA): TGTGCCAGCAGTGACGGCAATGAACAGTTCTAC. Amino acids: CASSDGNEQFY.

The chain combines TRBV4-2 with TRBJ2-7; D gene unclear. The CDR3 has 13 amino acids. Per germline, CDR1 LGHNA and CDR2 YNFKEQ. Trimming took off 3 bases at V and 8 bases at J, with 14 bases between the two ends. CDR3 DNA: TGTGCCAGCAGCCAGTACGTGGCGTACAAGCAGTACTTC. It yields the protein CASSQYVAYKQYF.

To note about this clonotype: The junction differs from germline at one of its ends, possibly a read error. The chain joins TRBV10-3 to TRBJ2-1; 7 bases map to TRBD2. This CDR3 spans 16 amino acids. The germline CDR1 and CDR2 sequences are ENHRY and SYGVKD. CDR3 coding DNA: TGTCCCATCAGTGAGTCGGTGGCGGGAGACTACGATGAGCAGTTCTTC. This encodes CPISESVAGDYDEQFF.

Judged by abundance, this clonotype is medium-sized (0.01 to 0.1%). The chain combines TRBV29-1 with TRBJ2-1; 7 positions agree with TRBD1. The CDR3 extends over 13 amino acids. Germline V CDR1 and CDR2: SQVTM, ANQGSEA. V was pared by 7 bases and J by 6 bases, with 9 bases of the junction left unmatched. CDR3 coding DNA: TGCAGCGCCGGAAGACAGGGAACCAATGAGCAGTTCTTC. This gives the protein CSAGRQGTNEQFF.

Details on this clonotype: The conserved phenylalanine or tryptophan is not found at the CDR3 terminus, so this likely reflects a read error. V and J are TRBV6-5 and TRBJ2-3; D is unresolved. This CDR3 is built from 13 residues. The germline gives CDR1 MNHEY, CDR2 SVGAGI. The ends were cut back, 2 bases at V and 3 bases at J, with 6 bases in the middle. CDR3: CASSYDPTDTQYL. In DNA form, the CDR3 reads TGTGCCAGCAGTTACGATCCGACAGATACGCAGTATCTT.

For this clonotype: Its ends do not fully match the called genes, so a read error is possible. This rearrangement joins TRBV11-2 to TRBJ1-1; no definite D call. CDR3 length equals 11 residues. Germline V CDR1 and CDR2: SGHAT, FQNNGV. The CDR3 DNA reads TGTGCCAACAGCCCCAGGAGAGAAGCTTTCTTT. Protein product: CANSPRREAFF.

Of note for this clonotype: Mismatch with germline at one junction end may stem from a read error. This chain joins TRBV12-3 or TRBV12-4 and TRBJ2-5, with D tentatively TRBD2 (5 bases). The CDR3 contains 12 residues. CDR3 sequence reads: CASRRELETRYF. The CDR3 nucleotides read TGTGCCAGCAGGAGGGAGTTGGAGACCCGGTACTTC.

About this clonotype itself: A read error may be the cause here, since a much bigger clone is one base away. The CDR3 reads CTSSAGTGGWSTEAFF. In nucleotides, the CDR3 is TGCACCAGCAGCGCCGGGACAGGGGGATGGAGCACTGAAGCTTTCTTT. This chain uses TRBV5-1 with TRBJ1-1, with 11 positions matching TRBD1. This CDR3 is 16 amino acids long. In germline, CDR1 is SGHRS, CDR2 YFSETQ.

In this sample, this clonotype turned up many times. This rearrangement joins TRBV7-9 to TRBJ1-1; D is unclear. Per the germline V gene, CDR1 is SEHNR and CDR2 is FQNEAQ (reference sequence). The CDR3 loop spans 14 amino acids. V dropped 2 bases and J dropped 4 bases, with 11 bases sitting between them. CDR3 amino acids: CASSLIDAITEAFF. In DNA, the CDR3 is TGTGCCAGCAGCTTAATAGACGCCATCACTGAAGCTTTCTTT.